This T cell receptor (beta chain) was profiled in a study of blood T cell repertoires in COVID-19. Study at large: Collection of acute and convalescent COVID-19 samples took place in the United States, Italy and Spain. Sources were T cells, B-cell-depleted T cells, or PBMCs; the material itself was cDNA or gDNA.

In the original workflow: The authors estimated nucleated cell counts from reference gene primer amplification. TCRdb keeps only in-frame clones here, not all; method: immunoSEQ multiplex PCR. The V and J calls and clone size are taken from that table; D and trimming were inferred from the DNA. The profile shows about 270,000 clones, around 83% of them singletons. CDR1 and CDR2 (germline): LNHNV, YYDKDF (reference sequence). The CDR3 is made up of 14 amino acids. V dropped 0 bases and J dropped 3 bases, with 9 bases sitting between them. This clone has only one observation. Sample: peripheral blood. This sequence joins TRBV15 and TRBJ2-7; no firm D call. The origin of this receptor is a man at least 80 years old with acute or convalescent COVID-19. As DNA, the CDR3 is TGTGCCACCAGCAGAGATGTGTCTCTCTACGAGCAGTACTTC. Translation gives CATSRDVSLYEQYF.